Below, one TCR beta chain is given with its context. Antigen specificity is unknown. The sample belongs to a study of long-term antiretroviral therapy in people with HIV. The study, taken as a whole, reports: Absence of data on ART adherence, viral resistance or therapy changes was noted.

Each HIV-infected participant was given treatment in the United States. Germline-derived CDR1 and CDR2 are SEHNR and FQNEAQ (reference sequence). There are 13 residues in the CDR3. Trimming cost V 4 bases and J 7 bases, with 10 bases left between them. The libraries were made with immunoSEQ v3.0 at survey level. Sequencing targeted roughly 35,000-55,000 T-cell genomes per sample. Profiling relied on immunoSEQ multiplex PCR, and the TCRdb table lists in-frame clones only, not all of them. The table records approximately 7,200 clones, around 70% of them present only once. This chain links TRBV7-9 with TRBJ1-4; D not resolved. This TCR came from a middle-aged man with HIV. Source: unsorted PBMCs, taken approximately 0.9 years before starting antiretroviral therapy. The CDR3 reads CASSSPWGEKLFF. The DNA for the CDR3 is TGTGCCAGCAGCTCCCCCTGGGGTGAAAAACTGTTTTTT.